A selection of T cell receptor beta chains follows, all from one sample in a study of radiotherapy plus CTLA-4 blockade in lung cancer. Produced via immunoSEQ multiplex PCR; TCRdb's table is partial and in-frame only. This sample has 45,000 or so clones, with 88% found just once. The material was peripheral blood, obtained from a patient treated with radiotherapy plus ipilimumab. All receptors derive from a human donor with non-small cell lung cancer whose response to radiotherapy plus ipilimumab could not be evaluated. Both conserved end residues are part of each CDR3. D genes are given only for firm matches.

j_call: TRBJ2-3; d_call: TRBD2; v_call: TRBV29-1; cdr3_aa: CSVDPLAGACTQYF; cdr3_nt: TGCAGCGTTGACCCGCTAGCGGGGGCGTGTACGCAGTATTTT
j_call: TRBJ1-5; d_call: .; v_call: TRBV5-6; cdr3_aa: CASSLWAAGNQPQHF; cdr3_nt: TGTGCCAGCAGCTTGTGGGCGGCGGGAAATCAGCCCCAGCATTTT
j_call: TRBJ2-2; d_call: TRBD1; v_call: TRBV19; cdr3_aa: CASSEGTGGFLGELFF; cdr3_nt: TGTGCCAGTAGTGAGGGGACAGGGGGCTTTCTTGGAGAGCTGTTTTTT
j_call: TRBJ2-6; d_call: .; v_call: TRBV9; cdr3_aa: CASSTVGANVLTF; cdr3_nt: TGTGCCAGCAGCACGGTTGGGGCCAACGTCCTGACTTTC
j_call: TRBJ2-3; d_call: TRBD1; v_call: TRBV10-1; cdr3_aa: CASSEFGTGDVYTQYF; cdr3_nt: TGCGCCAGCAGTGAGTTCGGGACAGGGGATGTTTATACGCAGTATTTT
j_call: TRBJ2-2; d_call: TRBD2; v_call: TRBV4-1; cdr3_aa: CASSQDALAGGHTGELFF; cdr3_nt: TGCGCCAGCAGCCAAGACGCGCTAGCGGGGGGTCATACCGGGGAGCTGTTTTTT
j_call: TRBJ2-1; d_call: TRBD2; v_call: TRBV2; cdr3_aa: CASQFTGGDNEQFF; cdr3_nt: TGTGCCAGCCAATTTACCGGGGGGGACAATGAGCAGTTCTTC
j_call: TRBJ1-5; d_call: .; v_call: TRBV5-3; cdr3_aa: CARSGLNRERSNQPQHF; cdr3_nt: TGTGCCAGAAGCGGATTAAACAGGGAACGTAGCAATCAGCCCCAGCATTTT
j_call: TRBJ1-1; d_call: TRBD1; v_call: TRBV7-9; cdr3_aa: CASSLTPTGGNTEAFF; cdr3_nt: TGTGCCAGCAGCTTAACCCCGACAGGGGGGAACACTGAAGCTTTCTTT
j_call: TRBJ2-2; d_call: .; v_call: TRBV2; cdr3_aa: CASSLDSPLTGELFF; cdr3_nt: TGTGCCAGCAGTCTTGACAGCCCTCTCACCGGGGAGCTGTTTTTT